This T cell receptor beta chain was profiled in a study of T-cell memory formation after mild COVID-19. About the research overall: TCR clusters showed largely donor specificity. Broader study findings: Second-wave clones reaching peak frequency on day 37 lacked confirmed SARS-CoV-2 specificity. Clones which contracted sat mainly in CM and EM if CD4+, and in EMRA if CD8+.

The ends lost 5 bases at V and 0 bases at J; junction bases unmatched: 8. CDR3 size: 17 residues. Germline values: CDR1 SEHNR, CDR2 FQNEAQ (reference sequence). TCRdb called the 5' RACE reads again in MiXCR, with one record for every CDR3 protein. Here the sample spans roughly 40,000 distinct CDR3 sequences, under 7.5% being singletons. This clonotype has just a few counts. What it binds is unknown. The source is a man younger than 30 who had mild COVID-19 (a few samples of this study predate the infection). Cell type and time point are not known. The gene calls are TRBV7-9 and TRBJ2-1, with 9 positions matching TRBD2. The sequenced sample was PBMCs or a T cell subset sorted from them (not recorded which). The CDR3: CASSTLAGAGSYNEQFF. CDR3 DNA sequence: TGTGCCAGCAGCACGTTAGCGGGGGCCGGCTCCTACAATGAGCAGTTCTTC.